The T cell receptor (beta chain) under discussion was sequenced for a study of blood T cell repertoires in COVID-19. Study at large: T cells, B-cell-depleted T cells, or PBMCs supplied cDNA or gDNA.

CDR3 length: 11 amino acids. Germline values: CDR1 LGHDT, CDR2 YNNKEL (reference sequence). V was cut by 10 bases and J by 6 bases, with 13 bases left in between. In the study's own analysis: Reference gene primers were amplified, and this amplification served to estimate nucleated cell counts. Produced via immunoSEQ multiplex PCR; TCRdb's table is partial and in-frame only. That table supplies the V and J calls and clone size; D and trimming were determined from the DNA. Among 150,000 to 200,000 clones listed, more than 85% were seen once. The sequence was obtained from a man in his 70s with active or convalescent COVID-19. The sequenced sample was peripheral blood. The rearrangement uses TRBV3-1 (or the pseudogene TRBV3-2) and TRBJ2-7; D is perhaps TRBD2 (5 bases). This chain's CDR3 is CAKERDREQYF. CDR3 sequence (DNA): TGTGCCAAAGAGAGGGATCGCGAGCAGTACTTC.